What follows are 19 T cell receptor beta chains derived from one specimen sequenced in a study of B cell selection in AIRE deficiency. Conventional CD4 T cells were sorted as CD4+CD127+ cells. The assay was immunoSEQ multiplex PCR, and TCRdb's table has in-frame clones only and misses some. The sample includes 20,000 to 30,000 clones, 95% to 97% of them seen just once. The specimen sequenced was conventional CD4+ T cells sorted from PBMCs. These TCRs come from a human donor with AIRE deficiency.

In nucleotides, the CDR3 is TGTGCCAGCAGTGAAAGGCGGCCGAACACCGGGGAGCTGTTTTTT. Translation: CASSERRPNTGELFF. The rearrangement joins TRBV6-4 to TRBJ2-2, with no clear D. Germline V gene data show CDR1 as MRHNA and CDR2 as SNTAGT. The CDR3 covers 15 residues. V was trimmed by 3 bases and J by 0 bases, leaving 8 bases between them.

In the case of this clone: A junction boundary mismatches the germline segment, possibly from a read error. As DNA, the CDR3 is TGCAGCGCCTCGACCGTCGGGGTCGGGGTAGTGTGGGATTTT. Translation: CSASTVGVGVVWDF. This chain uses TRBV29-1 with TRBJ2-3; D possibly corresponds to TRBD2 (5 bases). Germline lookup yields CDR1 SQVTM and CDR2 ANQGSEA. The CDR3 contains 14 residues.

The V and J genes are TRBV28 and TRBJ2-3; D gene uncertain. The CDR3 contains 15 residues. Germline V CDR1 and CDR2: MDHEN, SYDVKM. Trimming took off 3 bases at V and 0 bases at J, with 10 bases between the two ends. The CDR3 DNA reads as TGTGCCAGCAGTTTCTCTGGCGGAAGCACAGATACGCAGTATTTT. Its protein is CASSFSGGSTDTQYF.

V is TRBV7-7 and J is TRBJ2-5; TRBD2 aligns across 10 bases. Germline V gene sequence: CDR1 SSHAT, CDR2 FNYEAQ (reference sequence). The CDR3 is 14 amino acids. J gave up 5 bases and V 3 bases, and 3 bases lay outside the gene matches. In DNA, the CDR3 is TGTGCCAGCAGCTTGGGACTAGCGTGGGAGACCCAGTACTTC. As protein: CASSLGLAWETQYF.

The gene calls are TRBV4-3 and TRBJ2-2; D ambiguous. Germline V gene sequence: CDR1 LGHNA, CDR2 YSLEER. V was trimmed by 4 bases and J by 0 bases, leaving 18 bases between them. This CDR3 region has 18 residues. The CDR3 sequence: CASSPRLLGNSNTGELFF. CDR3 in DNA: TGCGCCAGCAGCCCCCGTTTGTTGGGGAACTCGAACACCGGGGAGCTGTTTTTT.

This chain links TRBV19 with TRBJ2-2; unclear D gene. The CDR3 consists of 12 residues. V was pared by 7 bases and J by 1 base, with 4 bases between. Germline V CDR1 and CDR2: LNHDA, SQIVND (reference sequence). The chain's CDR3 is CASNLNTGELFF. For the CDR3, the DNA is TGTGCCAGTAATTTGAACACCGGGGAGCTGTTTTTT. Based on the CDR3 plus reference TRBV19 and TRBJ2-2, the full variable domain is DGGITQSPKYLFRKEGQNVTLSCEQNLNHDAMYWYRQDPGQGLRLIYYSQIVNDFQKGDIAEGYSVSREKKESFPLTVTSAQKNPTAFYLCASNLNTGELFFGEGSRLTVL.

The rearrangement links TRBV10-3 to TRBJ2-4, with TRBD1 identical over 9 bases. After removal of 0 bases from V and 4 bases from J, the junction contained 10 bases not matched to a gene. The germline CDR1 and CDR2 sequences are ENHRY and SYGVKD. The CDR3 extends over 18 amino acids. CDR3 bases: TGTGCCATCAGTGAGTCCGGGAGCTCGGGACAGGGAAAAAACATTCAGTACTTC. Translation gives CAISESGSSGQGKNIQYF.

The V and J genes are TRBV7-2 and TRBJ2-7, with 9 bases that match TRBD2. The germline V gene encodes CDR1 SGHTA and CDR2 FQGNSA. The CDR3 sequence is 15 residues long. Trimming at V came to 0 bases and at J to 4 bases, leaving 4 bases not matched to a gene. CDR3 coding DNA: TGTGCCAGCAGCTTAGCGCGCGGGAGGGGGTACGAGCAGTACTTC. Residues: CASSLARGRGYEQYF.

The rearrangement links TRBV10-3 to TRBJ2-3; 9 bases map to TRBD1. The CDR3 is made up of 15 amino acids. V lost 7 bases and J lost 0; bases outside the gene matches: 5. The V gene's germline CDR1 is ENHRY and CDR2 SYGVKD. The CDR3 sequence: CAINKDRGSTDTQYF. The CDR3 bases are TGTGCCATCAACAAGGACAGGGGAAGCACAGATACGCAGTATTTT.

This chain connects TRBV6-5 to TRBJ2-3; D possibly matches TRBD1 or TRBD2 (5 bases each). The length of the CDR3 is 15 residues. Deletions cut 10 bases from V and 0 bases from J, with 17 bases between. Germline V gene lookup returns CDR1 MNHEY and CDR2 SVGAGI. The CDR3 spells CATRGRPPSTDTQYF. The DNA for the CDR3 is TGTGCCACGAGGGGCAGGCCACCAAGCACAGATACGCAGTATTTT.

The chain carries TRBV7-9 and TRBJ1-1; weak D call: TRBD1 (6 bases). V was pared by 3 bases and J by 0 bases, with 11 bases between. The V gene's germline CDR1 is SEHNR and CDR2 FQNEAQ (reference sequence). The CDR3 loop spans 15 amino acids. The CDR3 nucleotides read TGTGCCAGCAGCTTGGGGGGACACCTGAACACTGAAGCTTTCTTT. Its protein product is CASSLGGHLNTEAFF.

This clone was counted once. The V call is TRBV9, the J call TRBJ2-2, with D unclear. V gave up 0 bases and J gave up 4 bases, with 7 bases separating them. This CDR3 has 14 residues. Germline V CDR1 and CDR2: SGDLS, YYNGEE. The CDR3 coding sequence is TGTGCCAGCAGCGTAGCTGTTTCCACCGGGGAGCTGTTTTTT. It translates to CASSVAVSTGELFF.

This clone appeared a single time. The V and J genes are TRBV14 and TRBJ2-7; no clear D. The germline V gene has CDR1 SGHDN and CDR2 FVKESK. CDR3 size: 15 residues. The ends were cut back, 2 bases at V and 2 bases at J, with 13 bases in the middle. The DNA for the CDR3 is TGTGCCAGCAGCCAACAGGCCCTTTCGACCTACGAGCAGTACTTC. It translates to CASSQQALSTYEQYF.

V and J are TRBV28 and TRBJ2-7; 8 bases line up with TRBD1. CDR3 length equals 15 residues. With V trimmed by 6 bases and J by 6 bases, 13 bases remained unmatched. CDR1 and CDR2 from the germline V gene are MDHEN and SYDVKM. CDR3 nucleotides: TGTGCCAGCAGCACCCTCCCGGGACAGGCCCTCGAGCAGTACTTC. Translating gives CASSTLPGQALEQYF.

This chain connects TRBV19 to TRBJ2-7; 12 bases map to TRBD2. The ends lost 8 bases at V and 2 bases at J; junction bases unmatched: 7. CDR1 and CDR2 (germline): LNHDA, SQIVND (reference sequence). The CDR3 covers 15 residues. The CDR3 reads CASRLAGEPTYEQYF. Here the CDR3 DNA reads TGTGCCAGTCGACTAGCGGGAGAGCCCACCTACGAGCAGTACTTC.

The rearrangement uses TRBV13 and TRBJ2-7, with 11 positions matching TRBD2. The germline V gene encodes CDR1 PRHDT and CDR2 FYEKMQ (reference sequence). The CDR3 length is 15 residues. Losses at the gene ends were 5 bases for V and 3 bases for J; bases not matched to a gene: 6. The CDR3 loop reads CASSPRGLAVYEQYF. The CDR3 coding sequence is TGTGCCAGCAGCCCAAGGGGACTAGCGGTCTACGAGCAGTACTTC.

The V call is TRBV18, the J call TRBJ1-1; 9 positions match TRBD1. V trimming: 0 bases; J trimming: 4 bases; junction bases outside the gene matches: 9. Looked up from germline, CDR1 is KGHSH and CDR2 is LQKENI. The CDR3 is 17 amino acids. The CDR3 DNA sequence: TGTGCCAGCTCACCACCATCCGGGACAGGGAGGCGCACTGAAGCTTTCTTT. Encoded protein: CASSPPSGTGRRTEAFF.

The chain is built from TRBV7-2 and TRBJ2-1; 14 bases match TRBD2. Per germline, CDR1 SGHTA and CDR2 FQGNSA. CDR3 length: 17 amino acids. J lost 10 bases, V lost 7 bases, and 15 bases had no gene match. For the CDR3, the DNA is TGTGCCAGCACCCCGTTGCCGGGACTAGCGGGAGTGGGGGAGCAGTTCTTC. It codes for CASTPLPGLAGVGEQFF.

CDR3 loop: CATSGRGPDTQYF. The CDR3, as DNA: TGTGCCACGAGCGGGAGGGGCCCAGATACGCAGTATTTT. This chain connects TRBV5-8 to TRBJ2-3, with TRBD2 matching over 10 bases. The CDR3 is 13 amino acids. Germline CDR1 is SGHTS and CDR2 is YDEGEE. Trimming removed 9 bases from V and 4 bases from J; junction bases left unmatched: 5. Complete variable domain (other parts from reference TRBV5-8 and TRBJ2-3): EAGVTQSPTHLIKTRGQQATLRCSPISGHTSVYWYQQALGLGLQFLLWYDEGEERNRGNFPPRFSGRQFPNYSSELNVNALELEDSALYLCATSGRGPDTQYFGPGTRLTVL.